Below are 31 T cell receptor beta chains sequenced from a single sample in a study of T cell responses to AZD1222 COVID-19 vaccine. Libraries were prepared by immunoSEQ multiplex PCR; TCRdb keeps only in-frame clonotypes and omits some of them. Of some 150,000 clones listed, around 94% were seen once; the top ten hold less than 3%. The material was peripheral blood, obtained on day 0 of AZD1222 vaccination. These receptors all stem from an adult in good health.

The genes are TRBV25-1 and TRBJ2-1, with D possibly TRBD2 on 5 matching bases. This CDR3 contains 14 residues. Per the germline V gene, CDR1 is MGHDK and CDR2 is SYGVNS. Trimming took 5 bases from V and 0 from J, leaving 8 bases between them. CDR3 sequence reads: CASSTSRSYNEQFF. In nucleotides, the CDR3 is TGTGCCAGCAGTACTAGTCGCTCCTACAATGAGCAGTTCTTC.

The chain uses TRBV12-3 or TRBV12-4 and TRBJ1-2; 7 bases agree with TRBD1. The CDR3 has 13 residues. V shed 6 bases, J shed 8 bases, and the junction held 9 bases outside the gene matches. CDR3: CASSPPDRQGYTF. For the CDR3, the DNA is TGTGCCAGCAGCCCCCCGGACAGGCAGGGCTACACCTTC.

This clone has only a few counts. This chain links TRBV30 with TRBJ1-2, with D uncertain. V was pared by 3 bases and J by 4 bases, with 12 bases between. CDR3 length equals 13 residues. Germline CDR1 is GTSNPN and CDR2 is SVGIG (reference sequence). CDR3 protein: CAWSAVPSYGYTF. The CDR3 DNA reads as TGTGCCTGGAGCGCCGTCCCTTCCTATGGCTACACCTTC.

This clone occurred a few times. The chain uses TRBV14 and TRBJ1-1; 7 bases map to TRBD1. V dropped 3 bases and J dropped 10; count of bases not matched to a gene: 5. The CDR3 extends over 12 amino acids. Germline values: CDR1 SGHDN, CDR2 FVKESK. CDR3 region: CASSHPQGRAFF. The DNA of the CDR3 is TGTGCCAGCAGCCACCCACAGGGGCGAGCTTTCTTT.

The V call is TRBV2, the J call TRBJ1-1; no clear D. This CDR3 has 13 residues. Trimming removed 6 bases at V and 3 bases at J, with 11 bases between. Germline V gene data show CDR1 as SNHLY and CDR2 as FYNNEI. The CDR3 protein is CASRPRRDTEAFF. The CDR3 nucleotides are TGTGCCAGCAGACCTCGGAGGGACACTGAAGCTTTCTTT.

The chain has TRBV18 and TRBJ1-1; weak D call: TRBD1 (6 bases). This CDR3 is built from 14 residues. CDR1 and CDR2 (germline): KGHSH, LQKENI. Trimming took 3 bases from V and 1 from J, leaving 9 bases between them. CDR3 sequence reads: CASSPGTPNTEAFF. The CDR3 DNA sequence: TGTGCCAGCTCACCGGGGACACCGAACACTGAAGCTTTCTTT.

This clone was observed a handful of times. The genes are TRBV6-5 and TRBJ1-6; 7 bases map to TRBD1. Germline V gene lookup returns CDR1 MNHEY and CDR2 SVGAGI. The CDR3 extends over 16 amino acids. The J segment lost 7 bases and the V segment lost 0 bases, leaving 6 bases of the junction unmatched. CDR3: CASSYSTTGLNSPLHF. Written as DNA, the CDR3 is TGTGCCAGCAGTTACTCGACGACAGGGTTAAATTCACCCCTCCACTTT.

The sample holds one count of this clone. The chain uses TRBV11-2 and TRBJ2-1; D tentatively fits TRBD1 or TRBD2 (5 bases each). The germline V gene has CDR1 SGHAT and CDR2 FQNNGV. With 1 base removed from V and 6 bases from J, the gap between germline ends came to 7 bases. The CDR3 totals 13 residues. CDR3 sequence reads: CASSLGDLNEQFF. CDR3 sequence (DNA): TGTGCCAGCAGCTTAGGGGACCTCAATGAGCAGTTCTTC.

The chain has TRBV4-1 and TRBJ2-3, with D possibly being TRBD1 (6 bases). The CDR3 runs to 14 residues. Germline V gene sequence: CDR1 MGHRA, CDR2 YSYEKL. V lost 4 bases to trimming and J lost 3 bases, with 11 bases between them. The CDR3 region has the DNA TGCGCCAGCAGCCGCGGGCAGGGGACAGATACGCAGTATTTT. Translation: CASSRGQGTDTQYF.

The genes are TRBV4-1 and TRBJ1-6; D might be TRBD1 (5 bases). Germline V gene data show CDR1 as MGHRA and CDR2 as YSYEKL. Trimming left V 2 bases short and J 10 bases short, with 21 bases between. The CDR3 covers 17 residues. The CDR3 nucleotides are TGCGCCAGCAGCCAAACCTTCTCCCCCGGGACCGAATCACCCCTCCACTTT. It codes for CASSQTFSPGTESPLHF.

The chain is built from TRBV27 and TRBJ2-7, with D perhaps TRBD2 (6 bases). CDR1 MNHEY and CDR2 SMNVEV come from the germline V gene (reference sequence). The CDR3 is 15 amino acids. V was clipped by 2 bases and J by 0 bases, with 11 bases between them. CDR3 coding DNA: TGTGCCAGCAGTTTAACTAGCTGGAGCTCCTACGAGCAGTACTTC. Its protein is CASSLTSWSSYEQYF.

This rearrangement joins TRBV7-9 to TRBJ1-6, with 8 bases identical to TRBD1. There are 15 residues in the CDR3. The germline V gene encodes CDR1 SEHNR and CDR2 FQNEAQ (reference sequence). Trimming cost V 1 base and J 10 bases; bases outside gene matches: 6. CDR3 amino acids: CASSLGAGGESPLHF. CDR3 nucleotides: TGTGCCAGCAGCTTAGGGGCAGGGGGCGAGTCACCCCTCCACTTT.

The chain joins TRBV6-1 to TRBJ1-3; no clear D. V lost 2 bases to trimming and J lost 10 bases, with 6 bases between them. This CDR3 region has 11 residues. Germline assignment: CDR1 MNHNS and CDR2 SASEGT. The CDR3 loop reads CASSEKETIYF. The CDR3 DNA follows: TGTGCCAGCAGTGAAAAGGAAACCATATATTTT.

This clone was counted a single time. The chain recombines TRBV3-1 (or the pseudogene TRBV3-2) with TRBJ1-2; 9 bases agree with TRBD1. V shed 1 base and J 5 bases; nucleotides not matched to a gene: 2. Germline V lookup: CDR1 LGHDT, CDR2 YNNKEL (reference sequence). The CDR3 sequence is 14 residues long. Written as DNA, the CDR3 is TGTGCCAGCAGCCAAGTCGGGACAGGGTATGGCTACACCTTC. Amino acids: CASSQVGTGYGYTF.

The chain combines TRBV27 with TRBJ2-7, with TRBD2 identical over 8 bases. Germline loops: CDR1 MNHEY, CDR2 SMNVEV (reference sequence). The CDR3 is 15 amino acids. The junction had 4 bases not matched to a gene; V was cut back by 3 bases and J by 0 bases. CDR3 nucleotides: TGTGCCAGCAGTTTCGCCGGACTAGCCTCCTACGAGCAGTACTTC. Residues: CASSFAGLASYEQYF.

This clone was seen only once. The V and J genes are TRBV30 and TRBJ1-6, with D possibly TRBD1 on 6 matching bases. The CDR3 contains 15 residues. Germline V CDR1 and CDR2: GTSNPN, SVGIG (reference sequence). V gave up 0 bases and J gave up 7 bases, with 13 bases separating them. The CDR3 sequence: CAWSVQEGGNSPLHF. CDR3 DNA: TGTGCCTGGAGTGTACAAGAAGGGGGAAATTCACCCCTCCACTTT. Full variable domain (outside the CDR3, taken from reference TRBV30 and TRBJ1-6): SQTIHQWPATLVQPVGSPLSLECTVEGTSNPNLYWYRQAAGRGLQLLFYSVGIGQISSEVPQNLSASRPQDRQFILSSKKLLLSDSGFYLCAWSVQEGGNSPLHFGNGTRLTVT.

This clone was counted between two and nine times. The V call is TRBV30, the J call TRBJ2-5; D not resolved. The CDR3 covers 17 residues. The germline gives CDR1 GTSNPN, CDR2 SVGIG (reference sequence). The germline V and J ends were trimmed by 4 bases and 4 bases, with 25 bases remaining between them. The CDR3 spells CAWTEQRMTAMGETQYF. The DNA for the CDR3 is TGTGCCTGGACAGAGCAACGCATGACGGCGATGGGAGAGACCCAGTACTTC.

Remarks on this clone: At one end the junction does not follow the germline gene, possibly because of a read error. The chain employs TRBV10-3 and TRBJ2-6; possibly TRBD1 or TRBD2 for D (5 bases each). CDR1 and CDR2 (germline): ENHRY, SYGVKD. The CDR3 spans 17 residues. CDR3 DNA sequence: TGTGCCATCAGTGAGGTTTTCGGGTTAAATGGGGGCAACGTCCTGACTTTC. Its protein product is CAISEVFGLNGGNVLTF.

The chain carries TRBV27 and TRBJ2-7; 8 nucleotides agree with TRBD2. V trimming: 5 bases; J trimming: 6 bases; junction bases outside the gene matches: 12. Germline V gene data show CDR1 as MNHEY and CDR2 as SMNVEV (reference sequence). The CDR3 length is 15 residues. CDR3 protein: CASSPQSAGVVEQYF. In DNA, the CDR3 is TGTGCCAGCAGTCCTCAATCAGCGGGAGTGGTCGAGCAGTACTTC.

V is TRBV27 and J is TRBJ2-5, with D perhaps given as TRBD1 or TRBD2 (5 bases each). The CDR3 runs 13 residues. Between the trimmed V and J ends, which lost 8 bases and 4 bases, there was a span of 14 bases. Germline CDR1 and CDR2: MNHEY and SMNVEV (reference sequence). The DNA for the CDR3 is TGTGCCAGCCACCGGAGGCAGGGAGAGACCCAGTACTTC. Translation: CASHRRQGETQYF.

The chain employs TRBV30 and TRBJ1-1; D gene uncertain. The CDR3 contains 13 residues. V lost 0 bases and J 2 bases, leaving 7 bases between the germline ends. CDR1 is GTSNPN and CDR2 is SVGIG in the germline V gene (reference sequence). CDR3 loop: CAWSVLGNTEAFF. Here the CDR3 DNA reads TGTGCCTGGAGTGTACTTGGCAACACTGAAGCTTTCTTT.

V usage is TRBV24-1 and J usage is TRBJ1-6; no clear D. The CDR3 totals 13 residues. V was pared by 4 bases and J by 4 bases, with 4 bases between. The germline CDR1 and CDR2 sequences are KGHDR and SFDVKD. DNA of the CDR3: TGTGCCACCAGTGACCCTTATAATTCACCCCTCCACTTT. This gives the protein CATSDPYNSPLHF.

The rearrangement joins TRBV6-4 to TRBJ1-6; D might be TRBD1 (6 bases). The CDR3 length is 15 residues. Trimming stripped 11 bases from V and 3 bases from J, with 17 bases between. From germline, CDR1 is MRHNA and CDR2 SNTAGT. CDR3 sequence: CADPQGFVYNSPLHF. The CDR3 DNA is TGTGCCGACCCCCAGGGGTTCGTCTATAATTCACCCCTCCACTTT.

This rearrangement joins TRBV19 to TRBJ2-3; the D is unclear. The V end was cut by 2 bases, the J end by 4 bases, with 13 bases between. The CDR3 totals 15 residues. Germline CDR1 and CDR2: LNHDA and SQIVND (reference sequence). The CDR3 loop is CASSIIWGNPDTQYF. The DNA for the CDR3 is TGTGCCAGTAGTATAATCTGGGGAAATCCAGATACGCAGTATTTT. Combining the CDR3 with reference TRBV19 and TRBJ2-3 gives the whole variable domain DGGITQSPKYLFRKEGQNVTLSCEQNLNHDAMYWYRQDPGQGLRLIYYSQIVNDFQKGDIAEGYSVSREKKESFPLTVTSAQKNPTAFYLCASSIIWGNPDTQYFGPGTRLTVL.

The chain has TRBV7-9 and TRBJ2-1; the D gene is possibly TRBD2 (6 bases). Germline loops: CDR1 SEHNR, CDR2 FQNEAQ (reference sequence). Trimming took off 7 bases at V and 2 bases at J, with 15 bases between the two ends. The CDR3 has 15 amino acids. The CDR3 loop reads CASNQGGEAYNEQFF. The DNA of the CDR3 is TGTGCCAGCAACCAGGGCGGGGAAGCCTACAATGAGCAGTTCTTC.

This chain connects TRBV19 to TRBJ1-4, with 7 bases fitting TRBD1. Germline CDR1 is LNHDA and CDR2 is SQIVND (reference sequence). Losses at the gene ends were 7 bases for V and 4 bases for J; bases not matched to a gene: 6. The CDR3 consists of 14 residues. This chain's CDR3 is CASTTTGINEKLFF. CDR3 DNA: TGTGCCAGTACCACGACAGGGATTAATGAAAAACTGTTTTTT.

This clone was detected a few times. The rearrangement joins TRBV9 to TRBJ2-1; D is possibly TRBD2 (5 bases). V was pared by 3 bases and J by 4 bases, with 8 bases between. Germline CDR1 is SGDLS and CDR2 is YYNGEE. The CDR3 covers 13 residues. The CDR3 reads CASSAGDYNEQFF. The CDR3 bases are TGTGCCAGCAGCGCCGGGGATTACAATGAGCAGTTCTTC.

This clone has a count of ten or more. The chain couples TRBV6-4 to TRBJ1-1; 7 bases are shared with TRBD1. Germline CDR1 is MRHNA and CDR2 is SNTAGT. The CDR3 sequence is 15 residues long. V lost 0 bases, J lost 4 bases, and 5 bases stayed unmatched. In nucleotides, the CDR3 is TGTGCCAGCAGTGACTCGTCAGGGGGGGGCACTGAAGCTTTCTTT. Amino acid sequence: CASSDSSGGGTEAFF.

The chain carries TRBV18 and TRBJ1-5, with 11 bases lining up with TRBD1. Trimming removed 0 bases from V and 11 bases from J; junction bases left unmatched: 6. Germline V gene lookup returns CDR1 KGHSH and CDR2 LQKENI. The CDR3 totals 15 residues. The CDR3 region has the DNA TGTGCCAGCTCACCACCTGGGACAGGGGGGGAGTCCCAGCATTTT. Protein sequence: CASSPPGTGGESQHF.

The rearrangement uses TRBV18 and TRBJ2-5, with unresolved D. Germline V gives CDR1 KGHSH, CDR2 LQKENI. The CDR3 covers 13 residues. Trimming stripped 3 bases from V and 10 bases from J, with 15 bases between. This CDR3 is CASSPVNARDQYF. The CDR3 DNA follows: TGTGCCAGCTCACCCGTGAACGCCCGAGACCAGTACTTC. Complete variable domain (other parts from reference TRBV18 and TRBJ2-5): NAGVMQNPRHLVRRRGQEARLRCSPMKGHSHVYWYRQLPEEGLKFMVYLQKENIIDESGMPKERFSAEFPKEGPSILRIQQVVRGDSAAYFCASSPVNARDQYFGPGTRLLVL.

The rearrangement links TRBV5-1 to TRBJ2-7; D is undetermined. The CDR3 runs 14 residues. Per the germline V gene, CDR1 is SGHRS and CDR2 is YFSETQ. V lost 0 bases and J 1 base, leaving 8 bases between the germline ends. In DNA, the CDR3 is TGCGCCAGCAGCTTGGCCCTAGGATCCTACGAGCAGTACTTC. Translated: CASSLALGSYEQYF.